One and the same sample provided the 5 T cell receptor beta chains below, sequenced in a study of sequential checkpoint blockade in melanoma. Noted treatment: randomized to nivolumab then ipilimumab (arm A) or the reverse (arm B). Sequenced by immunoSEQ multiplex PCR; TCRdb stores in-frame clones only, minus some. The sample contains about 18,000 clones, over 60% of which appear only once. The source material was tumor tissue (inferred from file names), sampled from a patient given nivolumab and ipilimumab in sequence. Source of these receptors: a human donor with melanoma.

The chain links TRBV28 to TRBJ2-7; D is possibly TRBD1 (6 bases). The CDR3 length is 16 residues. Trimming left V 5 bases short and J 2 bases short, with 19 bases between. CDR1 and CDR2 (germline): MDHEN, SYDVKM. CDR3: CASSPRGSTLTYEQYF. CDR3 nucleotides: TGTGCCAGCAGTCCGAGGGGGAGCACTCTGACCTACGAGCAGTACTTC.

The V and J genes are TRBV29-1 and TRBJ2-1; 9 nucleotides align to TRBD1. The V segment lost 8 bases and the J segment 9 bases; nucleotides outside the gene matches: 11. The CDR3 is made up of 13 amino acids. Germline-derived CDR1 and CDR2 are SQVTM and ANQGSEA. In DNA form, the CDR3 reads TGCAGCACAAGACAGGGGGACGCGTTTGAGCAGTTCTTC. Its protein product is CSTRQGDAFEQFF.

The chain is built from TRBV30 and TRBJ1-1; the D is unclear. The CDR3 extends over 11 amino acids. Germline CDR1 GTSNPN, CDR2 SVGIG (reference sequence). Trimming pared 8 bases from V and 3 bases from J, leaving 10 bases between. The CDR3: CARRRYTEAFF. The DNA of the CDR3 is TGTGCCCGACGCCGCTACACTGAAGCTTTCTTT.

This clone was recorded a few times. The CDR3 loop is CATSPPGERAYEQYF. CDR3 nucleotide sequence: TGCGCCACTTCTCCGCCAGGCGAGAGAGCCTACGAGCAGTACTTC. The chain joins TRBV10-2 to TRBJ2-7; no clear D. There are 15 residues in the CDR3. Per germline, CDR1 WSHSY and CDR2 SAAADI. Trimming shortened V by 10 bases and J by 2 bases, and 21 bases separated the two germline ends.

The chain recombines TRBV14 with TRBJ2-5; tentatively, D is TRBD1 (6 bases). Trimming removed 8 bases from V and 5 bases from J, with 21 bases in between. CDR1 is SGHDN, CDR2 FVKESK, per germline. This CDR3 is 15 amino acids long. CDR3 sequence reads: CASSPPDAGAETQYF. For the CDR3, the DNA is TGTGCCAGCTCACCACCGGATGCAGGGGCCGAGACCCAGTACTTC.